These T cell receptor beta chains were read from a single sample in a study of cytomegalovirus exposure and HLA in healthy donors. Sequenced by immunoSEQ multiplex PCR; TCRdb stores in-frame clones only, minus some. This repertoire shows 73,000 or so clones, roughly four fifths found once; its top ten account for approximately 6.3%. Sequenced: PBMCs. The receptors come from a man aged 45-60 years in good health and CMV-seronegative. CDR3s leave out the opening cysteine and the closing phenylalanine or tryptophan. Size tells how often a clone was seen (once, few, many) or the class of an expanded clone, and some rows leave it out.

clone_size j_call v_call cdr3_aa
few TRBJ1-1 TRBV4-1 ASSYLVGGGEAF
. TRBJ2-7 TRBV27 ASSLFSGQPYEQY
. TRBJ2-7 TRBV11-2 ASSLGSGKAYEQY
. TRBJ1-1 TRBV29-1 SVYRQGMNTEAF
. TRBJ2-2 TRBV5-1 ASSFTSGLRTGELF
. TRBJ1-1 TRBV30 AWKDRVNTEAF
. TRBJ1-1 TRBV2 ASNTRFAEAF
. TRBJ1-1 TRBV10-3 AISESRNREAF
. TRBJ2-7 TRBV4-3 ASSPTSGTPYEQY
. TRBJ2-3 TRBV29-1 SVEDPWGVAGGVDTQY
. TRBJ2-4 TRBV25-1 ASSGGGPEAKNIQY
. TRBJ2-7 TRBV18 ASSPPDREQY
. TRBJ1-2 TRBV25-1 ASSPGQGFRYT
. TRBJ2-1 TRBV30 AWSADLSAAF
few TRBJ2-1 TRBV6-6 ASSYGAGSYNEQF
once TRBJ1-1 TRBV19 ASSIAAGRVNTEAF
. TRBJ2-7 TRBV7-2 ASSLTLRQGAYEQY